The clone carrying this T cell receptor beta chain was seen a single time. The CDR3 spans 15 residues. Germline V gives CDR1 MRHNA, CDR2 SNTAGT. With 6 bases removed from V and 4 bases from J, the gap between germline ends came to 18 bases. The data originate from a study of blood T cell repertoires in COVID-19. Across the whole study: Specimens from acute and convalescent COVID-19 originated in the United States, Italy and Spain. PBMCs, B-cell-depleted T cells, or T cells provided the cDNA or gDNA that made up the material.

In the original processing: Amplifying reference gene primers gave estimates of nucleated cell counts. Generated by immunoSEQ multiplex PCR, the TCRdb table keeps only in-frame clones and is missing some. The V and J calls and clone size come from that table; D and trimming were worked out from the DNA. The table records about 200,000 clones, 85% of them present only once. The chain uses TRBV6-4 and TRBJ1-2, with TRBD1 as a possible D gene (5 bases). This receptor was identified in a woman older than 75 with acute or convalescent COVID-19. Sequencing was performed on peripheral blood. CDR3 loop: CASSLSRTPPYGYTF. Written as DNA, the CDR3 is TGTGCCAGCAGCCTCTCAAGGACACCGCCCTATGGCTACACCTTC.